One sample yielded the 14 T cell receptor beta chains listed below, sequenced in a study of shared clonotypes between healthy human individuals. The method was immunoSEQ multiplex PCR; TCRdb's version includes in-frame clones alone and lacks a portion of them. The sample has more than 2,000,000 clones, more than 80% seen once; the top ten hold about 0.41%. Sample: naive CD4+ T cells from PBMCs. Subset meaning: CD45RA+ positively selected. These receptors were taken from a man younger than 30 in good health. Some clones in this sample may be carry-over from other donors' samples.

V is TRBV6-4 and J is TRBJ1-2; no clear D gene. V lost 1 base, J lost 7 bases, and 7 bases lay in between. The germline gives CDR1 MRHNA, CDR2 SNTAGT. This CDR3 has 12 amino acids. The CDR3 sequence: CASSDFGAGYTF. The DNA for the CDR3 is TGTGCCAGCAGTGACTTCGGAGCTGGCTACACCTTC.

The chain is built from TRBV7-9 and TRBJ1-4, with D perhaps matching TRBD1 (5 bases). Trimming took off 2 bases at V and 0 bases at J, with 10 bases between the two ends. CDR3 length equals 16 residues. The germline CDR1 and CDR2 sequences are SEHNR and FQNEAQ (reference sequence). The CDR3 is CASSLRGDATNEKLFF. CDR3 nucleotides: TGTGCCAGCAGCTTACGGGGGGACGCAACTAATGAAAAACTGTTTTTT.

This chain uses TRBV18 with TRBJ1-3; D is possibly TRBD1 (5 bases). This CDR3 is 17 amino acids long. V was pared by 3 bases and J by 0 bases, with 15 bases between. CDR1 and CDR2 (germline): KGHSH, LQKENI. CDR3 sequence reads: CASSPWTPRNSGNTIYF. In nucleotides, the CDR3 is TGTGCCAGCTCACCGTGGACACCTCGCAACTCTGGAAACACCATATATTTT.

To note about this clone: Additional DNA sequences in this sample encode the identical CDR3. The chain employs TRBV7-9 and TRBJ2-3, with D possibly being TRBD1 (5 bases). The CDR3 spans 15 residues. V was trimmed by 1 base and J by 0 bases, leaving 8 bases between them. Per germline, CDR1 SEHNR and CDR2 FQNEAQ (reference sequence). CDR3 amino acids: CASSLGTGSTDTQYF. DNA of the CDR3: TGTGCCAGCAGCTTAGGCACAGGTAGCACAGATACGCAGTATTTT.

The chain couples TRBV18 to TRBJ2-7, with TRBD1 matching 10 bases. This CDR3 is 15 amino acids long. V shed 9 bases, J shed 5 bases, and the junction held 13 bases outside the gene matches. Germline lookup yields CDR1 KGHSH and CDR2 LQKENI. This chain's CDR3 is CASKRLDRGFNEQYF. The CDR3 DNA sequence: TGTGCCAGTAAGAGGCTGGACAGGGGGTTCAACGAGCAGTACTTC.

The CDR3 here is CASSLEGHDQPQHF. The DNA for the CDR3 is TGCGCCAGCAGCTTGGAAGGGCACGATCAGCCCCAGCATTTT. The V gene is TRBV5-1, the J gene TRBJ1-5; no reliable D call. Looked up from germline, CDR1 is SGHRS and CDR2 is YFSETQ. CDR3 length: 14 residues. V lost 0 bases and J lost 5, with 9 bases in between.

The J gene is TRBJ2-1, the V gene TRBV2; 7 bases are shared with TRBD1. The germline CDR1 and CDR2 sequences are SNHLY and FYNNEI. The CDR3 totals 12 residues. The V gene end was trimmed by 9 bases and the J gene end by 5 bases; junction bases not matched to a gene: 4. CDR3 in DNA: TGTGCCAGGAGGGACAGCCACAATGAGCAGTTCTTC. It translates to CARRDSHNEQFF.

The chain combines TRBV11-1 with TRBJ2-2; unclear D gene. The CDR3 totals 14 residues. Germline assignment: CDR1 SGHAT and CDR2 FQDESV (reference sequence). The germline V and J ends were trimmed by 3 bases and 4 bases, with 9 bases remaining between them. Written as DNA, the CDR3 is TGTGCCAGCAGCTTTAGCCCCGCCACCGGGGAGCTGTTTTTT. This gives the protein CASSFSPATGELFF.

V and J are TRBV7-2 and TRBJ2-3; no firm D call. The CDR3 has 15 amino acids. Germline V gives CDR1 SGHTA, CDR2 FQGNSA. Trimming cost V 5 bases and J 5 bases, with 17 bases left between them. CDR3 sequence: CASSLVAYVGDTQYF. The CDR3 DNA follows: TGTGCCAGCAGCCTGGTAGCCTATGTTGGAGATACGCAGTATTTT.

The CDR3 sequence is CASSPPRGRLAGGTISYNEQFF. The CDR3 DNA sequence: TGTGCCAGCAGCCCCCCACGAGGCCGACTAGCGGGAGGTACTATCTCCTACAATGAGCAGTTCTTC. The rearrangement links TRBV14 to TRBJ2-1; the match to TRBD2 covers 13 bases. The CDR3 loop spans 22 amino acids. The V and J ends lost 4 bases and 0 bases, in that order; junction bases with no gene match: 18. Germline V CDR1 and CDR2: SGHDN, FVKESK. The variable domain in full, with the rest retrieved from reference TRBV14 and TRBJ2-1, is EAGVTQFPSHSVIEKGQTVTLRCDPISGHDNLYWYRRVMGKEIKFLLHFVKESKQDESGMPNNRFLAERTGGTYSTLKVQPAELEDSGVYFCASSPPRGRLAGGTISYNEQFFGPGTRLTVL.

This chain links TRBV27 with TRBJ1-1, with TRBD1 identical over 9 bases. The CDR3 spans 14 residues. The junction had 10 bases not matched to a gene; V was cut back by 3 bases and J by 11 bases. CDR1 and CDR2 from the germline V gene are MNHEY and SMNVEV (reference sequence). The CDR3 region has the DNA TGTGCCAGCAGTTTCGCAACGACAGGGGGTCGGGCTTTCTTT. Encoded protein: CASSFATTGGRAFF.

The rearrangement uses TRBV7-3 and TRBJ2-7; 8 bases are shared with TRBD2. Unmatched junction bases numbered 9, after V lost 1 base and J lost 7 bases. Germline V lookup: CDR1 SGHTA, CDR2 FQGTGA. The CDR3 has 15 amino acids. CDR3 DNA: TGTGCCAGCAGCTTAAGGGGACTAGTCTTGGGTGAGCAGTACTTC. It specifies CASSLRGLVLGEQYF. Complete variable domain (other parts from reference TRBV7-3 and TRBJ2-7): GAGVSQTPSNKVTEKGKYVELRCDPISGHTALYWYRQSLGQGPEFLIYFQGTGAADDSGLPNDRFFAVRPEGSVSTLKIQRTERGDSAVYLCASSLRGLVLGEQYFGPGTRLTVT.

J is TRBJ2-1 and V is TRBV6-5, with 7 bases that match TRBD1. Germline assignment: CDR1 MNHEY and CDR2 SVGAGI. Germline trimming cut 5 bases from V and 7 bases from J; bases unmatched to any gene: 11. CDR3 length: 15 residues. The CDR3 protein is CASSTKTGRINEQFF. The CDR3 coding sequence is TGTGCCAGCAGTACTAAGACAGGGCGGATTAATGAGCAGTTCTTC.

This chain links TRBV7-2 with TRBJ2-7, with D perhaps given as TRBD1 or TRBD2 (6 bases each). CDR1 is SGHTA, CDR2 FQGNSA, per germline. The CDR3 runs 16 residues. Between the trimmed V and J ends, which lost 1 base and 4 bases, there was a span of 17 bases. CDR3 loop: CASSLVGTGAKYEQYF. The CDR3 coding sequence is TGTGCCAGCAGCTTAGTCGGAACGGGGGCCAAATACGAGCAGTACTTC.